This T cell receptor (beta chain) originates from a study of PD-1 blockade in classical Hodgkin lymphoma. Remarks on this clone: Its specificity is unknown.

Study outcomes and limitations: According to reports, newly diagnosed patients had lower baseline TCR diversity than healthy donors, and relapsed/refractory patients had lower baseline TCR diversity still. Significant TCR diversity gains by C4D1 occurred in CD4+ but not CD8+ cells. Possible causes of repertoire differences, disease activity or prior therapy, remain undefined. Complete responders matched newly diagnosed patients in baseline diversity.

Assay: immunoSEQ multiplex PCR; the TCRdb copy retains only in-frame clones and omits some. The table has roughly 60,000 clones, 91% seen once; the top ten hold around 10%. Germline V gene lookup returns CDR1 MGHRA and CDR2 YSYEKL. The CDR3 runs 13 residues. The V end lost 3 bases, the J end lost 3 bases, and 8 bases lay between the germline ends. Time point denoted: cycle 4 day 1 (C4D1), after five to seven weeks of nivolumab. Relapse after autologous stem cell transplantation occurred in every patient, and brentuximab vedotin exposure varied. Sequencing used peripheral blood mononuclear cells (PBMCs), obtained before the fourth cycle of nivolumab. The gene calls are TRBV4-1 and TRBJ1-1; no clear D. The sequence was obtained from a human donor with classical Hodgkin lymphoma. CDR3 region: CASSHQVDTEAFF. The DNA for the CDR3 is TGCGCCAGCAGCCACCAGGTAGACACTGAAGCTTTCTTT.